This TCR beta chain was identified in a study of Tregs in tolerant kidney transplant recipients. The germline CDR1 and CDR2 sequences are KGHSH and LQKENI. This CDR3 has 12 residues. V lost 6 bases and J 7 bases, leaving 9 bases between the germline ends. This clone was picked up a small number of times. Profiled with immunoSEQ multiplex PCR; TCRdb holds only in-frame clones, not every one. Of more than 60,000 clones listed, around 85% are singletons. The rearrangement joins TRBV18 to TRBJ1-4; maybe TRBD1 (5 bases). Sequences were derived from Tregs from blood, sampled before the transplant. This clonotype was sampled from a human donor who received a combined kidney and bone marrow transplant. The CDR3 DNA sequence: TGTGCCAGCTCTGCAGGGTCTGAAAAACTGTTTTTT. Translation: CASSAGSEKLFF.